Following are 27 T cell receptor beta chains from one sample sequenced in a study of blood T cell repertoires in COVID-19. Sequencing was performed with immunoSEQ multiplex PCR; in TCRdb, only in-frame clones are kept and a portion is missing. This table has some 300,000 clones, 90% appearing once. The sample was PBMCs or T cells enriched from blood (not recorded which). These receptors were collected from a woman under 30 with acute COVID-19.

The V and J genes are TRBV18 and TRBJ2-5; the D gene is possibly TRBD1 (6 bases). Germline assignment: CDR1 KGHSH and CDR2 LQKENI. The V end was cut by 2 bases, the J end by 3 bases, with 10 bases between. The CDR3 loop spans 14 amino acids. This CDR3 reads CASSPRGIEETQYF. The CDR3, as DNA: TGTGCCAGCTCACCAAGGGGGATTGAAGAGACCCAGTACTTC.

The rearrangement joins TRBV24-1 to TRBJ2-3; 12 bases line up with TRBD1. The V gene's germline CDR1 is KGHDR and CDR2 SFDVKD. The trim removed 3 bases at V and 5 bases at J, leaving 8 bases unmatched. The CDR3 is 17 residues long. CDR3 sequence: CATSDVGTGGRGDTQYF. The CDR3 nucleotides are TGTGCCACCAGTGATGTCGGGACAGGGGGCAGGGGAGATACGCAGTATTTT.

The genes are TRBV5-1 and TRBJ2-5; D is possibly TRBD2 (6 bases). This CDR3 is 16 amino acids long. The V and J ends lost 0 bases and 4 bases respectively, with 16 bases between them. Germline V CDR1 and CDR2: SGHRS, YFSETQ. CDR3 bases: TGCGCCAGCAGCTTGGTTTTATCGGGAGCGGGAGAGACCCAGTACTTC. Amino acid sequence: CASSLVLSGAGETQYF.

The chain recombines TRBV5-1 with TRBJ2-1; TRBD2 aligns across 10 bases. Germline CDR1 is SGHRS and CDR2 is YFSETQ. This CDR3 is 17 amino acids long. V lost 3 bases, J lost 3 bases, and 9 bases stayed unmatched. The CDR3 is CASSSGRTSGGYNEQFF. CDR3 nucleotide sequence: TGCGCCAGCAGCTCGGGGCGGACTAGCGGAGGCTACAATGAGCAGTTCTTC.

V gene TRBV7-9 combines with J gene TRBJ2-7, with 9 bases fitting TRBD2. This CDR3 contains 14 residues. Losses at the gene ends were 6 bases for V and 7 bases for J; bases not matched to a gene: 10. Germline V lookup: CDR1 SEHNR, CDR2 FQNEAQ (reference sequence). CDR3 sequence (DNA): TGTGCCAGCAGATCCACCGGGACTAGCCTGGAGCAGTACTTC. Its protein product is CASRSTGTSLEQYF.

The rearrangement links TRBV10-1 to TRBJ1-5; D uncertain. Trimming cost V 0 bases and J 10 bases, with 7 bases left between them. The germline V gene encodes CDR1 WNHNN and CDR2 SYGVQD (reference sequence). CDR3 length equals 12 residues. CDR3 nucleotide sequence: TGCGCCAGCAGTGAGTCATCGGGACCCCAGCATTTT. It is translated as CASSESSGPQHF.

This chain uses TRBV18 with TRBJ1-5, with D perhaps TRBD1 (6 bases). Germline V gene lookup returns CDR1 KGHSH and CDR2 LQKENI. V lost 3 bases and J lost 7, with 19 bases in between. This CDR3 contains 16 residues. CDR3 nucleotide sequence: TGTGCCAGCTCACCTGGGGACACCTCCACGGGACAGCCCCAGCATTTT. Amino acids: CASSPGDTSTGQPQHF.

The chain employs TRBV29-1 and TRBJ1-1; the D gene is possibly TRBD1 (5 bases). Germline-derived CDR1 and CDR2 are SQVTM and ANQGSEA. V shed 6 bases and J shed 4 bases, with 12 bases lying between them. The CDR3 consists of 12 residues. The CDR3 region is CSVVRVATEAFF. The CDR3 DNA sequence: TGCAGCGTCGTCAGGGTAGCCACTGAAGCTTTCTTT.

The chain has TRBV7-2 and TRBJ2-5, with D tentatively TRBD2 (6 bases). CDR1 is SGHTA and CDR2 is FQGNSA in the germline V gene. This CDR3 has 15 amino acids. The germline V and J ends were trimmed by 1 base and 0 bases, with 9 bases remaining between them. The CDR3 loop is CASSLGRDYQETQYF. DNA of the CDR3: TGTGCCAGCAGCTTAGGTCGGGACTACCAAGAGACCCAGTACTTC.

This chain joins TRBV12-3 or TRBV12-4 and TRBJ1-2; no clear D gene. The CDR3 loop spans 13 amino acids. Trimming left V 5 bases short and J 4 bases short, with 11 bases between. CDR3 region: CASSGRTAYGYTF. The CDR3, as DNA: TGTGCCAGCAGTGGTCGAACAGCCTATGGCTACACCTTC.

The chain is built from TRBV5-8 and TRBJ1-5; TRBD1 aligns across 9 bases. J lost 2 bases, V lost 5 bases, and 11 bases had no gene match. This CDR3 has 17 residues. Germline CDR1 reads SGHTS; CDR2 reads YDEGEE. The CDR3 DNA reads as TGTGCCAGCAGTTCTGGACAGGGGACCACCGGCAATCAGCCCCAGCATTTT. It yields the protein CASSSGQGTTGNQPQHF. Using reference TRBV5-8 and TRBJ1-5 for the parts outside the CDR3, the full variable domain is EAGVTQSPTHLIKTRGQQATLRCSPISGHTSVYWYQQALGLGLQFLLWYDEGEERNRGNFPPRFSGRQFPNYSSELNVNALELEDSALYLCASSSGQGTTGNQPQHFGDGTRLSIL.

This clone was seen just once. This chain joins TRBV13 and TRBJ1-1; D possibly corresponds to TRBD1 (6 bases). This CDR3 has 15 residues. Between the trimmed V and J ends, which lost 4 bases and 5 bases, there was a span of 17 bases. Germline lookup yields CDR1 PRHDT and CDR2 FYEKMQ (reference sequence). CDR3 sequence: CASSSQGRGGTEAFF. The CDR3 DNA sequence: TGTGCCAGCAGCTCCCAGGGGAGGGGTGGAACTGAAGCTTTCTTT.

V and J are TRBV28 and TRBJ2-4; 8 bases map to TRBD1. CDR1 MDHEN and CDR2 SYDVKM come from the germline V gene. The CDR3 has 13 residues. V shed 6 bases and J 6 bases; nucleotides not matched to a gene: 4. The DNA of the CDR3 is TGTGCCAGCAGCGGACAGGGTGGAAACATTCAGTACTTC. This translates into CASSGQGGNIQYF.

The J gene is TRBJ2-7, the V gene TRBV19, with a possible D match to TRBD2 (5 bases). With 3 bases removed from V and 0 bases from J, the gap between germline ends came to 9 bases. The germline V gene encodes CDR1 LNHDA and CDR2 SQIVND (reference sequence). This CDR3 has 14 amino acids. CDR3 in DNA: TGTGCCAGTAGTATTAGCGTTCCCTCCTACGAGCAGTACTTC. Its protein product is CASSISVPSYEQYF.

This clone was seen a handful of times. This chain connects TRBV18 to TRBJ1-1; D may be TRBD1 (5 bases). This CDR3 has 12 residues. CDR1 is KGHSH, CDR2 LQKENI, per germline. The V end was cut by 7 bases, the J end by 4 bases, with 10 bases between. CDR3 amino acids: CASFFDSTEAFF. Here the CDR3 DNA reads TGTGCCAGCTTTTTTGACAGCACTGAAGCTTTCTTT.

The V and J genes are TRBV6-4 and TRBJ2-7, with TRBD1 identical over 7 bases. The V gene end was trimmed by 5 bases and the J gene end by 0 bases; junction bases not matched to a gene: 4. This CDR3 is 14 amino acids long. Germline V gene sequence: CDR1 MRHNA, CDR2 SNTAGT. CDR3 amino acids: CASSPGQHSYEQYF. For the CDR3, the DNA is TGTGCCAGCAGTCCGGGACAGCACTCCTACGAGCAGTACTTC.

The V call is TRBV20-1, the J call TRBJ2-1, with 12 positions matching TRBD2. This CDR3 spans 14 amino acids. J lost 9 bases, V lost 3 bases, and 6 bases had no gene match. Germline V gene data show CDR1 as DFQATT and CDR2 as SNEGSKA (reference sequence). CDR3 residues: CSASALAGGGEQFF. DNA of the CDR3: TGCAGTGCTAGTGCACTAGCGGGAGGTGGTGAGCAGTTCTTC.

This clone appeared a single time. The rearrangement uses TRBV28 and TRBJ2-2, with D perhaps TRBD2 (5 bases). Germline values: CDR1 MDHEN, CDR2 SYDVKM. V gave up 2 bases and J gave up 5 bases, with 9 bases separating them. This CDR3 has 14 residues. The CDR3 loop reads CASSLRPGTGELFF. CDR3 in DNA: TGTGCCAGCAGTTTACGACCGGGGACCGGGGAGCTGTTTTTT.

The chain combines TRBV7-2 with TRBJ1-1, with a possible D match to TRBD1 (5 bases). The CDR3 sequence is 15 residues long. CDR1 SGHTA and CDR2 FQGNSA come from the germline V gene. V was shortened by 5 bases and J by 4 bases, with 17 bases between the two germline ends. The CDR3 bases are TGTGCCAGCAGCACCCGCGGGGGTATCGGCACTGAAGCTTTCTTT. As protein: CASSTRGGIGTEAFF.

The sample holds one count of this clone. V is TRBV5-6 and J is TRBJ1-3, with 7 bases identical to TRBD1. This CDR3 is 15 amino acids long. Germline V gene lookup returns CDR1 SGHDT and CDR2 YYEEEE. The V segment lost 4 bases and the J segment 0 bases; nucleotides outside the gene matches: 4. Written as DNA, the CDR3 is TGTGCCAGCAGCGTCGGGGACAGCTCTGGAAACACCATATATTTT. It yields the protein CASSVGDSSGNTIYF. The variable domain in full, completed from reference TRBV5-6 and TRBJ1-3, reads DAGVTQSPTHLIKTRGQQVTLRCSPKSGHDTVSWYQQALGQGPQFIFQYYEEEERQRGNFPDRFSGHQFPNYSSELNVNALLLGDSALYLCASSVGDSSGNTIYFGEGSWLTVV.

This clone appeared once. The CDR3 bases are TGCAGCGTTGAACGGACTACCTTACGGTACAATGAGCAGTTCTTC. It specifies CSVERTTLRYNEQFF. V is TRBV29-1 and J is TRBJ2-1; D might be TRBD2 (6 bases). The CDR3 spans 15 residues. Looked up from germline, CDR1 is SQVTM and CDR2 is ANQGSEA. Trimming took 2 bases from V and 4 from J, leaving 15 bases between them.

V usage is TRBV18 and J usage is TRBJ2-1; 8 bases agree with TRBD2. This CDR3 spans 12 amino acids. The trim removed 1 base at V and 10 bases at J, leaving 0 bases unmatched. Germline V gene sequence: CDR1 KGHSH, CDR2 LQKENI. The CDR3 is CASSPQREEQFF. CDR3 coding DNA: TGTGCCAGCTCACCACAGCGGGAGGAGCAGTTCTTC.

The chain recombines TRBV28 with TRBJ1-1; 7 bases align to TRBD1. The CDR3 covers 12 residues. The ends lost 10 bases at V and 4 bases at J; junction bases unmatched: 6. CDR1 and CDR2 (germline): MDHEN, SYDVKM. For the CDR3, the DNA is TGTGCCATCTACAGGGGCACCACTGAAGCTTTCTTT. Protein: CAIYRGTTEAFF.

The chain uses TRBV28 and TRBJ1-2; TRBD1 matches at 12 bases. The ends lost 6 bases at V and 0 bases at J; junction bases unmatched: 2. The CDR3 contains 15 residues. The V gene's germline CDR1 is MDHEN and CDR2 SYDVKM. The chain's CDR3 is CASRGTGGANYGYTF. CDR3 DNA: TGTGCCAGCAGGGGGACAGGGGGCGCTAACTATGGCTACACCTTC.

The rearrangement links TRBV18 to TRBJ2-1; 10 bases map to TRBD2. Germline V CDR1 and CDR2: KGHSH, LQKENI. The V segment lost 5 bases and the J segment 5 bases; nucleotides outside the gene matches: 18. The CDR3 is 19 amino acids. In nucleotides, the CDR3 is TGTGCCAGCTCAGATCAGCCAGGGGGCGGCCTAGCGGGAGACAATGAGCAGTTCTTC. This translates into CASSDQPGGGLAGDNEQFF.

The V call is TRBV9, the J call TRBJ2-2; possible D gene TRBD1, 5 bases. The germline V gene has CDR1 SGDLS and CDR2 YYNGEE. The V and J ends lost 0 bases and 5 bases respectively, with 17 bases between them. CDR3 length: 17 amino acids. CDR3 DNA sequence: TGTGCCAGCAGCGTAGATAGGGCAGGGCGAGGAACCGGGGAGCTGTTTTTT. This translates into CASSVDRAGRGTGELFF.

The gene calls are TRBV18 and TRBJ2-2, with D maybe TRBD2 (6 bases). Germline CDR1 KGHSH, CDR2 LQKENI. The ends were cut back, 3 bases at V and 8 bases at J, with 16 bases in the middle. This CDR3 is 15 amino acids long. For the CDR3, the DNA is TGTGCCAGCTCACCTTCTTTGGAGGGAGAAGGGGAGCTGTTTTTT. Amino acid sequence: CASSPSLEGEGELFF.